This T cell receptor (beta chain) was found in a study of shared clonotypes between healthy human individuals. Measured with immunoSEQ multiplex PCR; TCRdb has only the in-frame clones, and not every one. Here the sample spans roughly 760,000 clones, around 67% being singletons. CDR3 length equals 17 residues. Between the trimmed V and J ends, which lost 5 bases and 1 base, there was a span of 15 bases. Germline assignment: CDR1 LNHDA and CDR2 SQIVND (reference sequence). Input material: memory CD4+ T cells sorted from blood. The subset here: CD45RA-negative fraction. This receptor was identified in a woman in her twenties or thirties in good health. J is TRBJ2-6 and V is TRBV19; perhaps TRBD1 as D (5 bases). The CDR3 DNA reads as TGTGCCAGTAGTGTACTAATCAGGGCTTCTGGGGCCAACGTCCTGACTTTC. It is translated as CASSVLIRASGANVLTF.